A single sample is the source of the 20 T cell receptor beta chains below, sequenced in a study of beta chain features in type 1 diabetes. The study reverse transcribed the entire isolated RNA, so it sequenced expressed TCRB transcripts. Data came from immunoSEQ multiplex PCR; TCRdb stores just in-frame clones and leaves some out. The sample consists of 450,000 to 550,000 clones, around 30% of them appearing once. Sequences were obtained from naive CD4+ T cells from blood. These receptors all stem from a man aged 18 to 29 in good health.

This clone was recorded once. V and J are TRBV18 and TRBJ2-3, with 14 bases fitting TRBD2. The CDR3 extends over 16 amino acids. The J segment lost 5 bases and the V segment lost 3 bases, leaving 4 bases of the junction unmatched. The germline V gene has CDR1 KGHSH and CDR2 LQKENI. This chain's CDR3 is CASSPRGLAGGDTQYF. The CDR3 bases are TGTGCCAGCTCACCGCGAGGACTAGCGGGAGGAGATACGCAGTATTTT. Based on the CDR3 plus reference TRBV18 and TRBJ2-3, the full variable domain is NAGVMQNPRHLVRRRGQEARLRCSPMKGHSHVYWYRQLPEEGLKFMVYLQKENIIDESGMPKERFSAEFPKEGPSILRIQQVVRGDSAAYFCASSPRGLAGGDTQYFGPGTRLTVL.

About this clone: Other DNA sequences in this sample translate to the same CDR3. The V gene is TRBV5-1, the J gene TRBJ2-5, with D possibly TRBD1 on 6 matching bases. Germline V gene lookup returns CDR1 SGHRS and CDR2 YFSETQ. V was clipped by 2 bases and J by 1 base, with 9 bases between them. This CDR3 is built from 14 residues. In DNA form, the CDR3 reads TGCGCCAGCAGCTTTTCAGGGGCCCAAGAGACCCAGTACTTC. It specifies CASSFSGAQETQYF.

The chain joins TRBV30 to TRBJ2-1; D is ambiguous. Looked up from germline, CDR1 is GTSNPN and CDR2 is SVGIG (reference sequence). The CDR3 sequence is 15 residues long. Trimming cost V 4 bases and J 4 bases, with 17 bases left between them. The CDR3 sequence is CAWTLGRGRYNEQFF. The CDR3 DNA reads as TGTGCCTGGACTCTAGGACGAGGCAGGTACAATGAGCAGTTCTTC. Complete variable domain (other parts from reference TRBV30 and TRBJ2-1): SQTIHQWPATLVQPVGSPLSLECTVEGTSNPNLYWYRQAAGRGLQLLFYSVGIGQISSEVPQNLSASRPQDRQFILSSKKLLLSDSGFYLCAWTLGRGRYNEQFFGPGTRLTVL.

The genes are TRBV7-9 and TRBJ1-2; weak D call: TRBD1 (6 bases). The CDR3 runs to 17 residues. Germline V gives CDR1 SEHNR, CDR2 FQNEAQ (reference sequence). Trimming left V 2 bases short and J 8 bases short, with 24 bases between. CDR3 residues: CASSLFQAGAPLSGYTF. The CDR3 nucleotides read TGTGCCAGCAGCTTATTTCAAGCGGGGGCCCCCCTTTCGGGCTACACCTTC.

The gene calls are TRBV19 and TRBJ2-1; TRBD1 agrees at 9 bases. The V segment lost 3 bases and the J segment 5 bases; nucleotides outside the gene matches: 8. The CDR3 runs to 16 residues. Germline lookup yields CDR1 LNHDA and CDR2 SQIVND (reference sequence). The CDR3 is CASSIRGQGLNNEQFF. The CDR3 region has the DNA TGTGCCAGTAGTATTCGGGGACAGGGTCTTAACAATGAGCAGTTCTTC.

This clone was detected only a few times. The chain is built from TRBV5-4 and TRBJ2-1; D uncertain. The CDR3 consists of 16 residues. Looked up from germline, CDR1 is SGHNT and CDR2 is YYREEE (reference sequence). V was pared by 0 bases and J by 3 bases, with 13 bases between. CDR3 coding DNA: TGTGCCAGCAGCTTGGATCTCATTTCTAACTACAATGAGCAGTTCTTC. Its translation: CASSLDLISNYNEQFF.

This chain joins TRBV9 and TRBJ1-1; D perhaps matches TRBD1 (5 bases). Trimming removed 1 base from V and 7 bases from J, with 14 bases in between. Germline V CDR1 and CDR2: SGDLS, YYNGEE. The CDR3 has 14 residues. CDR3 region: CASSVWAGHVEAFF. CDR3 nucleotides: TGTGCCAGCAGCGTATGGGCAGGGCATGTTGAAGCTTTCTTT. Drawing the rest from reference TRBV9 and TRBJ1-1, the complete variable domain is DSGVTQTPKHLITATGQRVTLRCSPRSGDLSVYWYQQSLDQGLQFLIQYYNGEERAKGNILERFSAQQFPDLHSELNLSSLELGDSALYFCASSVWAGHVEAFFGQGTRLTVV.

The gene calls are TRBV10-3 and TRBJ2-1; the D gene is possibly TRBD2 (5 bases). The CDR3 contains 14 residues. The germline gives CDR1 ENHRY, CDR2 SYGVKD. The germline V and J ends were trimmed by 2 bases and 7 bases, with 12 bases remaining between them. The CDR3 DNA follows: TGTGCCATCAGTGAGCCGAGGGATACGAATGAGCAGTTCTTC. Translating gives CAISEPRDTNEQFF.

The chain joins TRBV29-1 to TRBJ1-1; tentatively, D is TRBD1 (6 bases). CDR3 length: 13 amino acids. Germline assignment: CDR1 SQVTM and CDR2 ANQGSEA. V was pared by 6 bases and J by 3 bases, with 14 bases between. The CDR3 region is CSVHRQADTEAFF. The CDR3 nucleotides are TGCAGCGTACATCGACAGGCGGACACTGAAGCTTTCTTT.

This chain links TRBV5-6 with TRBJ2-5, with D unclear. V gave up 1 base and J gave up 4 bases, with 14 bases separating them. The CDR3 extends over 15 amino acids. The V gene's germline CDR1 is SGHDT and CDR2 YYEEEE. The DNA of the CDR3 is TGTGCCAGCAGCTTGTGGTTTAGGGTATCAGAGACCCAGTACTTC. Translation: CASSLWFRVSETQYF.

This clone showed up just a few times. This rearrangement joins TRBV4-2 to TRBJ2-7, with TRBD2 matching 10 bases. CDR1 is LGHNA and CDR2 is YNFKEQ in the germline V gene. V dropped 0 bases and J dropped 7; count of bases not matched to a gene: 9. The CDR3 length is 16 residues. The CDR3 DNA sequence: TGTGCCAGCAGCCAAGATAGTTCAAAGCGGGAGGGGGAGCAGTACTTC. This gives the protein CASSQDSSKREGEQYF.

This sequence joins TRBV10-3 and TRBJ1-4, with D unclear. Germline assignment: CDR1 ENHRY and CDR2 SYGVKD. The CDR3 extends over 14 amino acids. V lost 2 bases and J lost 8, with 12 bases in between. CDR3 nucleotide sequence: TGTGCCATCAGTGAGGACGGACGGCAAGAAAAACTGTTTTTT. Translation: CAISEDGRQEKLFF.

This clone turned up a few times. The genes are TRBV30 and TRBJ1-5; D is perhaps TRBD1 (6 bases). V lost 0 bases and J lost 0, with 15 bases in between. Germline assignment: CDR1 GTSNPN and CDR2 SVGIG (reference sequence). The CDR3 extends over 17 amino acids. In DNA, the CDR3 is TGTGCCTGGAGTGTGGGCAGGGGAGCGGATAGCAATCAGCCCCAGCATTTT. Amino acid sequence: CAWSVGRGADSNQPQHF.

The chain has TRBV29-1 and TRBJ1-5; D uncertain. This CDR3 region has 13 residues. Trimming took off 6 bases at V and 0 bases at J, with 9 bases between the two ends. Germline CDR1 reads SQVTM; CDR2 reads ANQGSEA. CDR3 in DNA: TGCAGCGTACGGCCTGATAGCAATCAGCCCCAGCATTTT. Encoded protein: CSVRPDSNQPQHF.

This clone was seen only a few times. The chain links TRBV7-9 to TRBJ2-7, with D unresolved. Trimming shortened V by 3 bases and J by 2 bases, and 5 bases separated the two germline ends. CDR1 SEHNR and CDR2 FQNEAQ come from the germline V gene (reference sequence). The CDR3 has 12 amino acids. The CDR3 region is CASSFDAYEQYF. The CDR3 DNA reads as TGTGCCAGCAGCTTCGATGCCTACGAGCAGTACTTC. Based on the CDR3 plus reference TRBV7-9 and TRBJ2-7, the full variable domain is DTGVSQNPRHKITKRGQNVTFRCDPISEHNRLYWYRQTLGQGPEFLTYFQNEAQLEKSRLLSDRFSAERPKGSFSTLEIQRTEQGDSAMYLCASSFDAYEQYFGPGTRLTVT.

The V gene is TRBV30, the J gene TRBJ2-3, with unresolved D. The germline V and J ends were trimmed by 0 bases and 10 bases, with 8 bases remaining between them. Germline V gives CDR1 GTSNPN, CDR2 SVGIG (reference sequence). The CDR3 runs to 11 residues. CDR3 coding DNA: TGTGCCTGGAGTGTTAATATAGCGCAGTATTTT. Translating it yields CAWSVNIAQYF.

A few counts support this clone. V usage is TRBV7-2 and J usage is TRBJ2-7, with 11 bases fitting TRBD2. V dropped 0 bases and J dropped 3; count of bases not matched to a gene: 4. Per germline, CDR1 SGHTA and CDR2 FQGNSA. The CDR3 covers 16 residues. CDR3 in amino acids: CASSLAITSGSYEQYF. The DNA for the CDR3 is TGTGCCAGCAGCTTAGCGATTACTAGCGGGAGCTACGAGCAGTACTTC.

V gene TRBV30 combines with J gene TRBJ2-5; TRBD1 aligns across 8 bases. There are 13 residues in the CDR3. Trimming at V came to 2 bases and at J to 4 bases, leaving 3 bases not matched to a gene. Germline lookup yields CDR1 GTSNPN and CDR2 SVGIG (reference sequence). CDR3 amino acids: CAWSPGGPETQYF. CDR3 coding DNA: TGTGCCTGGAGTCCAGGGGGCCCAGAGACCCAGTACTTC.

J is TRBJ2-3 and V is TRBV13, with 7 nucleotides matching TRBD2. Germline V CDR1 and CDR2: PRHDT, FYEKMQ (reference sequence). This CDR3 comprises 16 residues. V shed 3 bases, J shed 5 bases, and the junction held 11 bases outside the gene matches. The CDR3 nucleotides are TGTGCCAGCAGCTTCCGGGCGCGGGAGCTACGAGATACGCAGTATTTT. Translating gives CASSFRARELRDTQYF.

This clone was detected only a few times. CDR3: CASSPTGNADTQYF. In nucleotides, the CDR3 is TGTGCCAGCAGTCCGACAGGGAACGCAGATACGCAGTATTTT. The V call is TRBV7-9, the J call TRBJ2-3; 7 bases line up with TRBD1. Germline loops: CDR1 SEHNR, CDR2 FQNEAQ (reference sequence). Trimming removed 6 bases from V and 4 bases from J; junction bases left unmatched: 7. The CDR3 is made up of 14 amino acids.